One and the same sample provided the 7 T cell receptor beta chains below, sequenced in a study of T cell repertoires in ileal Crohn's disease. As to time point: neoterminal ileum biopsy at postoperative endoscopy, about 6 months after surgery. Using immunoSEQ multiplex PCR, the repertoire was profiled, and TCRdb retains in-frame clones only, with some absent. Of 12,000 or so clones listed, about four fifths were seen once; the top ten hold about 15%. Sequenced material: ileal tissue. The receptor source for this set is an adult with Crohn's disease.

Concerning this clone: The sample carries other DNA sequences with the same CDR3. V is TRBV29-1 and J is TRBJ1-2; D not certain. Germline lookup yields CDR1 SQVTM and CDR2 ANQGSEA. With 0 bases removed from V and 0 bases from J, the gap between germline ends came to 11 bases. There are 15 residues in the CDR3. CDR3 amino acids: CSVEDWSVANYGYTF. The CDR3 DNA sequence: TGCAGCGTTGAAGATTGGTCTGTAGCTAACTATGGCTACACCTTC.

This clone was found a few times. The rearrangement links TRBV7-9 to TRBJ2-7; D might be TRBD2 (6 bases). This CDR3 comprises 16 residues. The V end was cut by 5 bases, the J end by 0 bases, with 17 bases between. The germline V gene encodes CDR1 SEHNR and CDR2 FQNEAQ (reference sequence). The CDR3 loop is CASSPSRGVSSYEQYF. DNA for the CDR3: TGTGCCAGCAGCCCCTCTCGCGGGGTTAGCTCCTACGAGCAGTACTTC.

The rearrangement joins TRBV4-1 to TRBJ2-1; D may be TRBD2 (5 bases). The CDR3 spans 17 residues. Germline CDR1 reads MGHRA; CDR2 reads YSYEKL. V was pared by 0 bases and J by 7 bases, with 19 bases between. The CDR3 loop reads CASSQDQDQAWRNEQFF. In nucleotides, the CDR3 is TGCGCCAGCAGCCAAGACCAGGACCAGGCATGGAGGAATGAGCAGTTCTTC.

The rearrangement uses TRBV12-5 and TRBJ2-7, with 12 bases fitting TRBD2. The CDR3 is 17 residues long. Unmatched junction bases numbered 7, after V lost 1 base and J lost 3 bases. Germline V lookup: CDR1 LGHNT, CDR2 FRNRAP. CDR3 nucleotides: TGTGCTAGTGGTTTGGACCTAGGACTAGCGGGAAGCTACGAGCAGTACTTC. As protein: CASGLDLGLAGSYEQYF. The whole variable domain, filled in from reference TRBV12-5 and TRBJ2-7, reads DARVTQTPRHKVTEMGQEVTMRCQPILGHNTVFWYRQTMMQGLELLAYFRNRAPLDDSGMPKDRFSAEMPDATLATLKIQPSEPRDSAVYFCASGLDLGLAGSYEQYFGPGTRLTVT.

V and J are TRBV7-6 and TRBJ2-7, with 10 bases matching TRBD2. V shed 5 bases, J shed 6 bases, and the junction held 7 bases outside the gene matches. Germline CDR1 is SGHVS and CDR2 is FNYEAQ. The CDR3 runs 14 residues. The CDR3 nucleotides read TGTGCCAGCAGCGCAAGCGGGAGGGATAGCGAGCAGTACTTC. It yields the protein CASSASGRDSEQYF.

CDR3 in DNA: TGTGCCAGCAGTGGAGGGTTCACAGATACGCAGTATTTT. Its translation: CASSGGFTDTQYF. The rearrangement uses TRBV27 and TRBJ2-3; a weak D match, TRBD2 (6 bases). Germline loops: CDR1 MNHEY, CDR2 SMNVEV (reference sequence). Trimming left V 5 bases short and J 2 bases short, with 8 bases between. The CDR3 sequence is 13 residues long.

CDR3 sequence reads: CASSPGLADQETQYF. Written as DNA, the CDR3 is TGTGCCAGCAGCCCTGGACTAGCGGACCAAGAGACCCAGTACTTC. The chain links TRBV9 to TRBJ2-7, with TRBD2 matching 10 bases. The end of the DNA aligns better with TRBJ2-5, so the J call may be wrong. The germline CDR1 and CDR2 sequences are SGDLS and YYNGEE. This CDR3 comprises 15 residues.